The next 23 T cell receptor beta chains were all read from a single sample in a study of OX40 agonist ivuxolimab in advanced cancers. TCRdb's table, derived via immunoSEQ multiplex PCR, lists solely in-frame clones and lacks some. The sample contains roughly 62,000 clones, about 82% of which appear only once. The input for sequencing was CD4+ or CD8+ T cells sorted from blood, taken in a trial of the OX40 agonist ivuxolimab. All receptors derive from an adult with an advanced solid tumor such as melanoma, head and neck, liver or kidney cancer.

The chain joins TRBV28 to TRBJ2-5, with D possibly being TRBD1 or TRBD2 (5 bases each). This CDR3 is 15 amino acids long. Looked up from germline, CDR1 is MDHEN and CDR2 is SYDVKM. The V end was cut by 0 bases, the J end by 1 base, with 9 bases between. The CDR3 is CASSLWQGTQETQYF. The DNA of the CDR3 is TGTGCCAGCAGTTTATGGCAAGGGACCCAAGAGACCCAGTACTTC.

This chain joins TRBV2 and TRBJ2-3, with a tentative D call TRBD1 (5 bases). The CDR3 runs 14 residues. The germline V gene has CDR1 SNHLY and CDR2 FYNNEI. The ends were cut back, 4 bases at V and 2 bases at J, with 10 bases in the middle. DNA of the CDR3: TGTGCCAGCAGTGGACAGTATAACACAGATACGCAGTATTTT. Residues: CASSGQYNTDTQYF.

The J gene is TRBJ2-7, the V gene TRBV7-9; D remains unclear. This CDR3 is 14 amino acids long. The V end was cut by 1 base, the J end by 3 bases, with 10 bases between. Per the germline V gene, CDR1 is SEHNR and CDR2 is FQNEAQ (reference sequence). Written as DNA, the CDR3 is TGTGCCAGCAGCTTAGAGCCGGTCGACTACGAGCAGTACTTC. Translation gives CASSLEPVDYEQYF.

The genes are TRBV18 and TRBJ2-3; tentative D call: TRBD1 (5 bases). The CDR3 totals 15 residues. V lost 11 bases, J lost 0 bases, and 18 bases lay in between. Per germline, CDR1 KGHSH and CDR2 LQKENI. CDR3 in DNA: TGTGCCTCCCAAACCGGGCAGGGAAGCACAGATACGCAGTATTTT. Protein sequence: CASQTGQGSTDTQYF.

V usage is TRBV18 and J usage is TRBJ2-5; 10 nucleotides align to TRBD1. The junction had 6 bases not matched to a gene; V was cut back by 3 bases and J by 5 bases. Looked up from germline, CDR1 is KGHSH and CDR2 is LQKENI. The CDR3 has 15 residues. CDR3 coding DNA: TGTGCCAGCTCACCGCAGGGACAGGGGATTGAGACCCAGTACTTC. Translated: CASSPQGQGIETQYF.

The chain recombines TRBV29-1 with TRBJ1-2; TRBD1 agrees at 8 bases. CDR1 SQVTM and CDR2 ANQGSEA come from the germline V gene. The CDR3 has 13 residues. J lost 0 bases, V lost 6 bases, and 3 bases had no gene match. CDR3 sequence reads: CSVGQGTNYGYTF. Here the CDR3 DNA reads TGCAGCGTAGGACAGGGCACTAACTATGGCTACACCTTC.

This clone has just a few counts. This chain joins TRBV19 and TRBJ2-7, with D perhaps TRBD1 (6 bases). Trimming stripped 1 base from V and 9 bases from J, with 13 bases between. From germline, CDR1 is LNHDA and CDR2 SQIVND (reference sequence). This CDR3 has 13 residues. DNA for the CDR3: TGTGCCAGTAGTATAGTAGGTCAGGGGAGGCAGTACTTC. Its translation: CASSIVGQGRQYF.

This CDR3 reads CATPRPMGPNPYCEQYF. The DNA for the CDR3 is TGTGCCACCCCCCGCCCAATGGGGCCGAACCCGTATTGCGAGCAGTACTTC. The V and J genes are TRBV19 and TRBJ2-7; D is possibly TRBD1 (5 bases). CDR1 and CDR2 from the germline V gene are LNHDA and SQIVND (reference sequence). V was trimmed by 10 bases and J by 6 bases, leaving 31 bases between them. The CDR3 totals 17 residues.

To note about this clone: This sample includes further DNA sequences coding for the same CDR3. CDR3 amino acids: CAWSFRNPGNTIYF. The CDR3 region has the DNA TGTGCCTGGAGTTTCAGAAACCCTGGAAACACCATATATTTT. This sequence joins TRBV30 and TRBJ1-3, with unresolved D. Germline V lookup: CDR1 GTSNPN, CDR2 SVGIG (reference sequence). The CDR3 totals 14 residues. V was shortened by 2 bases and J by 2 bases, with 10 bases between the two germline ends.

The rearrangement uses TRBV19 and TRBJ2-5; possible D gene TRBD1, 6 bases. V was shortened by 4 bases and J by 1 base, with 16 bases between the two germline ends. Germline CDR1 reads LNHDA; CDR2 reads SQIVND (reference sequence). This CDR3 has 16 residues. The CDR3 DNA reads TGTGCCAGTAGTACCCTGGGACATGGTACCCAAGAGACCCAGTACTTC. Translating it yields CASSTLGHGTQETQYF.

The rearrangement links TRBV12-2 to TRBJ2-5; TRBD1, as called in the table, went unchecked against the DNA. TRBV12-2 is classified as a pseudogene. The CDR3 sequence is 17 residues long. DNA for the CDR3: TGTGCAAGTCGCTTACGGTGGATCATTACATTCAGGGAGACCCAGTACTTC. The encoded protein is CASRLRWIITFRETQYF.

This clone appeared a single time. The V call is TRBV7-6, the J call TRBJ2-1; D might be TRBD1 (5 bases). The CDR3 loop spans 15 amino acids. The V end lost 0 bases, the J end lost 5 bases, and 11 bases lay between the germline ends. Germline CDR1 and CDR2: SGHVS and FNYEAQ. CDR3 sequence: CASSLAQGQHNEQFF. CDR3 in DNA: TGTGCCAGCAGCTTAGCTCAGGGTCAGCACAATGAGCAGTTCTTC.

This clone has more than one count but fewer than ten. V usage is TRBV25-1 and J usage is TRBJ2-1, with 9 bases identical to TRBD2. The CDR3 is 15 residues long. Germline V gene lookup returns CDR1 MGHDK and CDR2 SYGVNS. J gave up 8 bases and V 6 bases, and 11 bases lay outside the gene matches. The CDR3 region has the DNA TGTGCCAGCAGCCTAGCGGGACTAATCTCGGATGAGCAGTTCTTC. Its translation: CASSLAGLISDEQFF.

This clone occurred a few times. This sequence joins TRBV11-2 and TRBJ2-1; 12 bases match TRBD2. V trimming: 6 bases; J trimming: 10 bases; junction bases outside the gene matches: 10. The CDR3 runs to 15 residues. Germline V CDR1 and CDR2: SGHAT, FQNNGV. The DNA of the CDR3 is TGTGCCAGCAGTCCAAGCACTAGCGGGGGGAGGGAGCAGTTCTTC. Amino acid sequence: CASSPSTSGGREQFF.

This clone was recorded once. The same CDR3 can be traced to other DNA sequences in this sample. The V gene is TRBV19, the J gene TRBJ1-6, with D unclear. The CDR3 is 13 residues long. Trimming took off 0 bases at V and 8 bases at J, with 5 bases between the two ends. Germline CDR1 and CDR2: LNHDA and SQIVND (reference sequence). Here the CDR3 reads CASSIEGYSPLHF. For the CDR3, the DNA is TGTGCCAGTAGTATAGAGGGGTATTCACCCCTCCACTTT.

The chain employs TRBV25-1 and TRBJ2-5, with D possibly TRBD1 on 5 matching bases. Germline lookup yields CDR1 MGHDK and CDR2 SYGVNS. Trimming took off 3 bases at V and 4 bases at J, with 9 bases between the two ends. The CDR3 runs 13 residues. The CDR3 loop reads CASSDPGRETQYF. The CDR3 bases are TGTGCCAGCAGTGACCCAGGGCGAGAGACCCAGTACTTC. Based on the CDR3 plus reference TRBV25-1 and TRBJ2-5, the full variable domain is EADIYQTPRYLVIGTGKKITLECSQTMGHDKMYWYQQDPGMELHLIHYSYGVNSTEKGDLSSESTVSRIRTEHFPLTLESARPSHTSQYLCASSDPGRETQYFGPGTRLLVL.

The V and J genes are TRBV6-5 and TRBJ1-6; perhaps TRBD1 as D (6 bases). This CDR3 is built from 15 residues. Trimming left V 0 bases short and J 9 bases short, with 12 bases between. Germline V gene sequence: CDR1 MNHEY, CDR2 SVGAGI. Here the CDR3 reads CASSYSGGRFSPLHF. The CDR3 coding sequence is TGTGCCAGCAGTTACTCGGGGGGGCGGTTTTCACCCCTCCACTTT.

V is TRBV18 and J is TRBJ2-3, with D possibly being TRBD2 (6 bases). The CDR3 length is 14 residues. Trimming removed 8 bases from V and 5 bases from J, with 17 bases in between. CDR1 is KGHSH, CDR2 LQKENI, per germline. The CDR3 nucleotides read TGTGCCAGCGGTCCGGGGATGGGGGGAGATACGCAGTATTTT. This codes for CASGPGMGGDTQYF. Using reference TRBV18 and TRBJ2-3 for the parts outside the CDR3, the full variable domain is NAGVMQNPRHLVRRRGQEARLRCSPMKGHSHVYWYRQLPEEGLKFMVYLQKENIIDESGMPKERFSAEFPKEGPSILRIQQVVRGDSAAYFCASGPGMGGDTQYFGPGTRLTVL.

The chain links TRBV7-2 to TRBJ2-7; the D gene could be TRBD1 or TRBD2 (5 bases each). This CDR3 has 14 residues. Germline CDR1 reads SGHTA; CDR2 reads FQGNSA. V was pared by 1 base and J by 6 bases, with 13 bases between. The CDR3 loop reads CASSLGGRSGEQYF. Written as DNA, the CDR3 is TGTGCCAGCAGCTTAGGGGGCCGCAGCGGCGAGCAGTACTTC. Full variable domain (outside the CDR3, taken from reference TRBV7-2 and TRBJ2-7): GAGVSQSPSNKVTEKGKDVELRCDPISGHTALYWYRQSLGQGLEFLIYFQGNSAPDKSGLPSDRFSAERTGGSVSTLTIQRTQQEDSAVYLCASSLGGRSGEQYFGPGTRLTVT.

The J gene is TRBJ1-1, the V gene TRBV27; the D is unclear. V was clipped by 1 base and J by 6 bases, with 15 bases between them. The CDR3 totals 15 residues. In germline, CDR1 is MNHEY, CDR2 SMNVEV (reference sequence). The CDR3 DNA sequence: TGTGCCAGCAGTTTATACGGCGGTGGAATCTCTGAAGCTTTCTTT. Amino acid sequence: CASSLYGGGISEAFF.

CDR3 residues: CASSRQGFHYEQYF. The DNA for the CDR3 is TGTGCCAGCAGTCGCCAGGGTTTCCACTACGAGCAGTACTTC. The chain joins TRBV6-5 to TRBJ2-7; D is perhaps TRBD1 (5 bases). The CDR3 loop spans 14 amino acids. The V end lost 5 bases, the J end lost 3 bases, and 14 bases lay between the germline ends. Germline-derived CDR1 and CDR2 are MNHEY and SVGAGI.

The chain joins TRBV9 to TRBJ1-4; D uncertain. Trimming left V 2 bases short and J 8 bases short, with 13 bases between. Germline V lookup: CDR1 SGDLS, CDR2 YYNGEE. CDR3 length equals 14 residues. CDR3 coding DNA: TGTGCCAGCAGCGTCGGGCACCCTGCGGAAAAACTGTTTTTT. It is translated as CASSVGHPAEKLFF. Combining the CDR3 with reference TRBV9 and TRBJ1-4 gives the whole variable domain DSGVTQTPKHLITATGQRVTLRCSPRSGDLSVYWYQQSLDQGLQFLIQYYNGEERAKGNILERFSAQQFPDLHSELNLSSLELGDSALYFCASSVGHPAEKLFFGSGTQLSVL.

The V call is TRBV28, the J call TRBJ1-3, with 7 nucleotides matching TRBD1. The V segment lost 8 bases and the J segment 5 bases; nucleotides outside the gene matches: 6. Germline V lookup: CDR1 MDHEN, CDR2 SYDVKM. This CDR3 has 13 amino acids. This CDR3 is CASRTGSRNTIYF. The CDR3 nucleotides are TGTGCCAGCCGGACAGGCTCGCGAAACACCATATATTTT.